The source of this TCR beta chain is a study of T cells in localized non-small cell lung cancer. From germline, CDR1 is SNHLY and CDR2 FYNNEI. This CDR3 is built from 12 residues. Deletions cut 6 bases from V and 7 bases from J, with 12 bases between. Profiled with immunoSEQ multiplex PCR; TCRdb holds only in-frame clones, not every one. Seen here are 25,000 to 35,000 clones, approximately 83% observed once, and the top ten hold around 5.3%. V and J are TRBV2 and TRBJ1-2, with D perhaps TRBD1 (6 bases). Sequenced here: peripheral blood mononuclear cells, sampled before any cancer treatment. The receptor comes from a man between 40 and 70 years old with stage III lung adenocarcinoma. In DNA, the CDR3 is TGTGCCAGCAGCCTACAGGGTGGTGGCTACACCTTC. Protein sequence: CASSLQGGGYTF.